The text below deals with one T cell receptor (beta chain). Its antigen is currently unknown. These data belong to a study of response to subunit inactivated influenza vaccine. Findings of the study overall: The authors offered the suggestion that each seasonal influenza vaccination recruits few new T cells.

TCRdb recomputed calls from the RT-PCR reads with MiXCR, one row per CDR3 protein. The data contain hundreds of thousands of distinct CDR3 sequences, approximately 18% of them singletons. Material: PBMCs from blood, obtained approximately 5 days after vaccination. The sequence was collected from a man aged 45-60 years who received an inactivated influenza vaccine.

CDR3 in amino acids: CATSDFTGANTGELFF. In DNA form, the CDR3 reads TGTGCCACCAGTGATTTTACGGGAGCGAACACCGGGGAGCTGTTTTTT. V gene TRBV24-1 combines with J gene TRBJ2-2, with D possibly being TRBD2 (6 bases). Trimming removed 1 base from V and 0 bases from J, with 8 bases in between. This CDR3 spans 16 amino acids. Germline V gene sequence: CDR1 KGHDR, CDR2 SFDVKD.